A single sample gave rise to the 9 T cell receptor beta chains below, sequenced in a study of cytomegalovirus exposure and HLA in healthy donors. The study ran its PCR with 60 Vbeta and 13 Jbeta primers. The repertoire was sequenced with immunoSEQ multiplex PCR; TCRdb's copy has only in-frame clones and lacks some. The table has approximately 160,000 clones, roughly four fifths seen once. The sequencing sample was made of PBMCs. All receptors derive from a man aged 18 to 29 in good health and CMV-seronegative.

The chain carries TRBV29-1 and TRBJ2-1; 9 nucleotides match TRBD2. This CDR3 comprises 13 residues. The V gene's germline CDR1 is SQVTM and CDR2 ANQGSEA. Losses at the gene ends were 4 bases for V and 6 bases for J; bases not matched to a gene: 4. The chain's CDR3 is CSVGLAGSNEQFF. In DNA form, the CDR3 reads TGCAGCGTTGGGCTAGCGGGGTCCAATGAGCAGTTCTTC.

This clone has just a few counts. This chain joins TRBV27 and TRBJ2-7; 10 bases are a match to TRBD1. The germline gives CDR1 MNHEY, CDR2 SMNVEV (reference sequence). The CDR3 contains 14 residues. V dropped 3 bases and J dropped 2; count of bases not matched to a gene: 1. Written as DNA, the CDR3 is TGTGCCAGCAGTTTGGACAGGGGGACCTACGAGCAGTACTTC. Translation gives CASSLDRGTYEQYF.

J is TRBJ2-5 and V is TRBV6-1; 8 bases line up with TRBD2. The CDR3 is 15 amino acids. Germline CDR1 and CDR2: MNHNS and SASEGT. J was trimmed by 5 bases and V by 8 bases; bases with no gene match: 13. The CDR3, as DNA: TGTGCCAGCCGCGCTTTCCAGCGGGAGTTGGAGACCCAGTACTTC. It encodes CASRAFQRELETQYF.

This clone was counted between two and nine times. The chain has TRBV7-2 and TRBJ2-7; TRBD1 aligns across 8 bases. The V gene's germline CDR1 is SGHTA and CDR2 FQGNSA. This CDR3 has 13 amino acids. With 8 bases clipped from V and 3 bases from J, the junction kept 6 bases outside the gene matches. The CDR3 DNA is TGTGCCAGCGGAGGGGACAGGCGCTACGAGCAGTACTTC. It is translated as CASGGDRRYEQYF.

The genes are TRBV14 and TRBJ1-4; D not resolved. This CDR3 contains 13 residues. The V and J ends lost 0 bases and 7 bases respectively, with 6 bases between them. Germline CDR1 SGHDN, CDR2 FVKESK. The CDR3 sequence: CASSQELGEKLFF. The CDR3 DNA is TGTGCCAGCAGCCAAGAACTTGGTGAAAAACTGTTTTTT.

The chain uses TRBV4-3 and TRBJ2-7; perhaps TRBD2 as D (6 bases). V lost 0 bases and J 1 base, leaving 7 bases between the germline ends. Germline CDR1 and CDR2: LGHNA and YSLEER. There are 14 residues in the CDR3. For the CDR3, the DNA is TGCGCCAGCAGCCAAGACGGGGGATCCTACGAGCAGTACTTC. It encodes CASSQDGGSYEQYF.

V and J are TRBV4-1 and TRBJ2-3; TRBD1 matches 7 bases. Unmatched junction bases numbered 5, after V lost 0 bases and J lost 2 bases. Germline CDR1 reads MGHRA; CDR2 reads YSYEKL. This CDR3 has 16 amino acids. The CDR3 spells CASSQDKGAATDTQYF. CDR3 coding DNA: TGCGCCAGCAGCCAAGATAAGGGGGCGGCCACAGATACGCAGTATTTT.

The CDR3, as DNA: TGCGCCAGCAGCAGCGGGGACTCCACTTATGGCTACACCTTC. The encoded protein is CASSSGDSTYGYTF. The V and J genes are TRBV4-1 and TRBJ1-2; D perhaps matches TRBD1 (5 bases). Germline assignment: CDR1 MGHRA and CDR2 YSYEKL. The V and J ends lost 5 bases and 5 bases respectively, with 15 bases between them. There are 14 residues in the CDR3.

V is TRBV19 and J is TRBJ2-5; D is perhaps TRBD1 (6 bases). V lost 4 bases and J lost 5, with 8 bases in between. Germline V gene data show CDR1 as LNHDA and CDR2 as SQIVND (reference sequence). This CDR3 region has 12 residues. The CDR3 sequence is CASSTRGETQYF. The DNA for the CDR3 is TGTGCCAGTAGTACCAGGGGCGAGACCCAGTACTTC.